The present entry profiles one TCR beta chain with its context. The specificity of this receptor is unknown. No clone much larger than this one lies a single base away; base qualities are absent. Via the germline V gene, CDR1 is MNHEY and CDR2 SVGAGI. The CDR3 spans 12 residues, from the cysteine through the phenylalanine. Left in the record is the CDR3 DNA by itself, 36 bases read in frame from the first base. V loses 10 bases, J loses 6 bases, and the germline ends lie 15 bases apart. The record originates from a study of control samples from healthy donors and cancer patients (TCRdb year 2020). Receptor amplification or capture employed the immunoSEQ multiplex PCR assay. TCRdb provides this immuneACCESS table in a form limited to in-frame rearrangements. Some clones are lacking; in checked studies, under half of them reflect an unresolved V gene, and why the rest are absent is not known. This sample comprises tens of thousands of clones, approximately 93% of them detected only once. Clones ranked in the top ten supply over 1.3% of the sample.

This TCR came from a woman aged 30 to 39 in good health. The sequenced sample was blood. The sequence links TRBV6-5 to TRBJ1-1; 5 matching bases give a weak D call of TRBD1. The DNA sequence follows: TGTGCCACCTATCCGGGGGGGGCTGAAGCTTTCTTT. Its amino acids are CATYPGGAEAFF.